These T cell receptor beta chains were read from a single sample in a study of blood T cell repertoires in COVID-19. Profiling relied on immunoSEQ multiplex PCR, and the TCRdb table lists in-frame clones only, not all of them. Of about 260,000 clones in the sample, around 87% are singletons; the top ten hold approximately 1.5%. The specimen sequenced was peripheral blood. All receptors come from a woman aged 40 to 50 who had recovered from COVID-19. Each CDR3 is given without its conserved first and last residue.

V	J	CDR3
TRBV7-9	TRBJ1-1	ASSLGLLPMNTEAF
TRBV7-9	TRBJ1-5	ASSLGSGGNQPQH
TRBV14	TRBJ2-1	ASSQGPGSYNEQF
TRBV3-1/TRBV3-2	TRBJ2-7	ASSQVLSGEEQY
TRBV11-2	TRBJ1-1	ASSFHRDSRTEAF
TRBV4-3	TRBJ1-4	ASSQEAGVNEKLF
TRBV30	TRBJ1-6	AWSWATTTLH
TRBV3-1/TRBV3-2	TRBJ2-4	ASSQVSTGMAKNIQY
TRBV19	TRBJ1-4	ASSLQRNGNEKLF
TRBV7-3	TRBJ2-1	ASSQNRDFNEQF
TRBV9	TRBJ2-1	ASSVDGRRGGGEQF
TRBV4-3	TRBJ1-3	ASSQLQGPNSGNTIY
TRBV13	TRBJ2-1	ASGGQPNEQF
TRBV11-2	TRBJ2-5	ASSLARETQY
TRBV14	TRBJ1-2	ASSQVSKGAGGYT